A selection of T cell receptor beta chains follows, all from one sample in a study of patients and donors after allogeneic stem cell transplantation. TCRdb re-called the RT-PCR reads through MiXCR, storing one row per CDR3 protein. The sample includes about 230,000 distinct CDR3 sequences, 12% to 15% of them seen just once. The sample consisted of blood, either unsorted or a sorted T cell fraction (not recorded which). The receptors derive from a human donor who was either an allogeneic HSCT recipient or a stem cell or donor lymphocyte infusion donor (not recorded which). It is not recorded whose cells these are; they may come from a transplant donor. The CDR3 runs from the conserved cysteine through the conserved F or W. D genes are given only for firm matches. The size of a clone is reported for some rows only, either as once, few or many, or as a class for expanded clones.

clone_size,v_call,j_call,d_call,cdr3_nt,cdr3_aa
many,TRBV12-3/TRBV12-4,TRBJ2-7,TRBD2,TGTGCCAGCAGTTTTCAGCGGGGATCCTACGAGCAGTACTTC,CASSFQRGSYEQYF
-,TRBV3-1,TRBJ2-7,-,TGTGCCAGCAGCCAGTACAGGTACGAGCAGTACTTC,CASSQYRYEQYF
few,TRBV28,TRBJ1-1,-,TGTGCCAGCAGTTTTTCTGGGGGGAACACTGAAGCTTTCTTT,CASSFSGGNTEAFF
few,TRBV20-1,TRBJ1-2,-,TGCAGTGCTAGGGGGGACGTCCATGGCTACACCTTC,CSARGDVHGYTF
few,TRBV4-1,TRBJ2-5,TRBD2,TGCGCCAGCAGCCAGAGGGGGGCTAGCGGGAGTAGGGAGACCCAGTACTTC,CASSQRGASGSRETQYF
few,TRBV12-3/TRBV12-4,TRBJ1-3,-,TGTGCCAGCAGTCTTCGAAGGACCTCCTTCTCTGGAAACACCATATATTTT,CASSLRRTSFSGNTIYF
-,TRBV20-1,TRBJ2-7,TRBD2,TGCAGTGCTAGAGATCAACGGGCTAGCGGGAGGGCAGGGGAGCAGTACTTC,CSARDQRASGRAGEQYF
-,TRBV9,TRBJ2-1,TRBD2,TGTGCCAGCAGCCCCCCCGGAGGGCTAGCGGGGCACAATGAGCAGTTCTTC,CASSPPGGLAGHNEQFF
-,TRBV7-9,TRBJ1-6,-,TGTGCCAGCAGCTTAGCAGGAGGCCCCCTCCACTTT,CASSLAGGPLHF
many,TRBV12-3/TRBV12-4,TRBJ1-4,TRBD1,TGTGCCAGCAGTTTACTACAGGGGATCTCTGAAAAACTGTTTTTT,CASSLLQGISEKLFF
many,TRBV11-2,TRBJ2-7,TRBD2,TGTGCCAGCAGCCCCCGGGGTAGCGGGGGGCCTCTCTCCTACGAGCAGTACTTC,CASSPRGSGGPLSYEQYF
-,TRBV10-2,TRBJ2-4,-,TGCGCCAGCAGTCAGGCTGCAGCCAAAAACATTCAGTACTTC,CASSQAAAKNIQYF
many,TRBV7-3,TRBJ2-1,TRBD2,TGTGCCAGCAGCCCCGGGAGGGGAAGCAATGAGCAGTTCTTC,CASSPGRGSNEQFF
-,TRBV6-2/TRBV6-3,TRBJ2-3,TRBD2,TGTGCCAGTCGACCTAGCGGGAGCACAGATACGCAGTATTTT,CASRPSGSTDTQYF
-,TRBV10-3,TRBJ2-5,-,TGTGCCATCAGTGAAAACACCGGGACTTCCAGAGAGACCCAGTACTTC,CAISENTGTSRETQYF
few,TRBV24-1,TRBJ2-5,-,TGTGCCACCAGTGCCGGGGACATTGGAGGAGAGACCCAGTACTTC,CATSAGDIGGETQYF
many,TRBV25-1,TRBJ2-7,-,TGTGCCAGCAGTGAACGGACCTCCGAGCAGTACTTC,CASSERTSEQYF
few,TRBV2,TRBJ2-2,-,TGTGCCAGCAGTGAACAGGCCCGGGTGGCCGGGGAGCTGTTTTTT,CASSEQARVAGELFF
-,TRBV5-6,TRBJ1-1,-,TGTGCCAGCAGCTTGGCGGCGAACACTGAAGCTTTCTTT,CASSLAANTEAFF
few,TRBV29-1,TRBJ2-3,TRBD2,TGCAGCGTGCTAAGCGGGAGGAGCGCAGATACGCAGTATTTT,CSVLSGRSADTQYF
-,TRBV3-1,TRBJ2-7,-,TGTGCCAGCAGCCCGCCCGGGACCAGTCTAAGTCAGCAGTACTTC,CASSPPGTSLSQQYF
many,TRBV12-3/TRBV12-4,TRBJ1-1,-,TGTGCCAGCAGCCCCCGTGGCACTGAAGCTTTCTTT,CASSPRGTEAFF
many,TRBV6-1,TRBJ1-6,-,TGTGCCAGCAAATACAGAGCCCCCTCACCCCTCCACTTT,CASKYRAPSPLHF
few,TRBV19,TRBJ1-6,-,TGTGCCAGTAGTAGTGGCCAGAACTATAATTCACCCCTCCACTTT,CASSSGQNYNSPLHF
many,TRBV3-1,TRBJ1-2,-,TGTGCCAGCAGCCTGACAGGCACCGAACAATGGTACTATGGCTACACCTTC,CASSLTGTEQWYYGYTF
-,TRBV4-2,TRBJ2-1,-,TGTGCCGGCAGCCACCCGACAGGCGGCTCCTACAATGAGCAGTTCTTC,CAGSHPTGGSYNEQFF
-,TRBV5-1,TRBJ2-7,-,TGCGCCAGCAGGCCCTTCCCCCGACAGCCTGCGTGGGAGCAGTACTTC,CASRPFPRQPAWEQYF
few,TRBV15,TRBJ2-3,TRBD2,TGTGCCACCAGCAGAGATCCTCTAGCGGCAGATACGCAGTATTTT,CATSRDPLAADTQYF
-,TRBV20-1,TRBJ2-3,TRBD2,TGCAGTGCTAGCCCCGGACTAGCGGGGGGGCCGAGGGAGGGTACGCAGTATTTT,CSASPGLAGGPREGTQYF
many,TRBV5-1,TRBJ1-2,TRBD1,TGCGCCAGCCGGTGGGACAGCTATGGCTACACCTTC,CASRWDSYGYTF
many,TRBV20-1,TRBJ1-6,TRBD1,TGCAGTGCTAGAGACGCTAACAGGGGTTGGGGCAATTCACCCCTCCACTTT,CSARDANRGWGNSPLHF
-,TRBV19,TRBJ2-3,-,TGTGCCAGCAAGTGGGCTAGCACAGATACGCAGAATTTT,CASKWASTDTQNF
many,TRBV19,TRBJ1-1,TRBD1,TGTGCCAGTAGTATCAAGGGGGCGCGGACTGAAGCTTTCTTT,CASSIKGARTEAFF
few,TRBV5-1,TRBJ1-6,-,TGCGCCAGCAGCTTGGAGGGCTCAGGGTCAGCTTCACCCCTCCACTTT,CASSLEGSGSASPLHF
many,TRBV4-1,TRBJ2-1,-,TGCGCCAGCAGCCAGGCACAGAGGGGGCAGTTCTTC,CASSQAQRGQFF
-,TRBV2,TRBJ2-7,TRBD1,TGTGCCAGCAGTGTCGGACCGGGACAGGGGTCCTACGAGCAGTACTTC,CASSVGPGQGSYEQYF
few,TRBV12-3/TRBV12-4,TRBJ1-6,-,TGTGCCAGCAGCACCAAGGGAGAATCACCCCTCCACTTT,CASSTKGESPLHF
many,TRBV12-3/TRBV12-4,TRBJ2-5,TRBD2,TGTGCCAGCAGAACTAGCGGGGGGGCTGGTGAGACCCAGTACTTC,CASRTSGGAGETQYF
few,TRBV19,TRBJ1-4,TRBD1,TGTGCCAGTACCCAGGGGGCTAATGAAAAACTGTTTTTT,CASTQGANEKLFF
few,TRBV5-1,TRBJ2-7,-,TGCGCCAGCAGCTTGGTCCGGGGGGCCCCCTACGAGCAGTACTTC,CASSLVRGAPYEQYF
few,TRBV6-1,TRBJ2-7,-,TGTGCCAGCATTAGGGGGGCAGGGGGTCTGAACGAGCAGTACTTC,CASIRGAGGLNEQYF
-,TRBV9,TRBJ2-1,TRBD2,TGTGCCAGCAGCGTAGGTCCTAGCGGGATCCCTTACAATGAGCAGTTCTTC,CASSVGPSGIPYNEQFF
few,TRBV30,TRBJ1-2,TRBD1,TGTGCCTGGAGTCCCAACAGGGGGCAGGGTGGCTACACCTTC,CAWSPNRGQGGYTF
-,TRBV5-1,TRBJ2-3,-,TGCGCCAGCAGCTTGGATGGAGGGCTAGATACGCAGTATTTT,CASSLDGGLDTQYF
many,TRBV10-3,TRBJ2-2,-,TGTGCCATCAGTGCTAATTCAATGGAGCTGTTTTTT,CAISANSMELFF
few,TRBV7-8,TRBJ1-3,-,TGTGCCAGCAGCTTAGAGGGGGGGCCCAGCTCTGGAAACACCATATATTTT,CASSLEGGPSSGNTIYF